The 8 T cell receptor beta chains below come from one sample, sequenced in a study of shared clonotypes between healthy human individuals. Libraries were prepared by immunoSEQ multiplex PCR; TCRdb keeps only in-frame clonotypes and omits some of them. The sample records roughly 1,500,000 clones, approximately 98% being singletons. Sequencing input: naive CD4+ T cells sorted from blood. Documented subset: CD45RA+ positively selected. The source of these receptors is a man aged 30 to 45 in good health.

The chain links TRBV7-9 to TRBJ1-3; possible D gene TRBD1, 5 bases. Trimming shortened V by 5 bases and J by 0 bases, and 11 bases separated the two germline ends. Germline V CDR1 and CDR2: SEHNR, FQNEAQ (reference sequence). This CDR3 contains 15 residues. The CDR3 region has the DNA TGTGCCAGCAGCCCATGGGACGTCTCTGGAAACACCATATATTTT. As protein: CASSPWDVSGNTIYF.

V usage is TRBV10-3 and J usage is TRBJ2-1; D uncertain. The V end was cut by 6 bases, the J end by 5 bases, with 8 bases between. CDR1 is ENHRY, CDR2 SYGVKD, per germline. This CDR3 has 12 amino acids. The CDR3 is CAIRTANNEQFF. CDR3 DNA: TGTGCCATCAGAACAGCAAACAATGAGCAGTTCTTC.

This rearrangement joins TRBV6-5 to TRBJ1-4; D remains ambiguous. Trimming removed 4 bases from V and 8 bases from J, with 11 bases in between. CDR3 size: 13 residues. Germline CDR1 reads MNHEY; CDR2 reads SVGAGI. The CDR3 is CASSWSGREKLFF. The CDR3 DNA follows: TGTGCCAGCAGTTGGTCAGGACGGGAAAAACTGTTTTTT.

The genes are TRBV6-5 and TRBJ1-1; the match to TRBD1 covers 10 bases. V lost 8 bases, J lost 11 bases, and 14 bases stayed unmatched. There are 14 residues in the CDR3. The germline V gene encodes CDR1 MNHEY and CDR2 SVGAGI. The CDR3 DNA follows: TGTGCCAGCCTACCCACGGGACAGGGGACTTGGGCTTTCTTT. Amino acids: CASLPTGQGTWAFF.

The CDR3 loop reads CASSFPDYEQFF. The CDR3 DNA is TGTGCCAGCAGTTTTCCCGACTATGAGCAGTTCTTC. V usage is TRBV28 and J usage is TRBJ2-1, with D unclear. There are 12 residues in the CDR3. CDR1 is MDHEN and CDR2 is SYDVKM in the germline V gene. With 3 bases removed from V and 8 bases from J, the gap between germline ends came to 8 bases.

The chain employs TRBV28 and TRBJ2-7; tentatively, D is TRBD2 (5 bases). The CDR3 covers 12 residues. Germline values: CDR1 MDHEN, CDR2 SYDVKM. V was trimmed by 7 bases and J by 4 bases, leaving 11 bases between them. The CDR3 region has the DNA TGTGCCAGCAAAAGAGGGCTTTACGAGCAGTACTTC. As protein: CASKRGLYEQYF. The variable domain in full, completed from reference TRBV28 and TRBJ2-7, reads DVKVTQSSRYLVKRTGEKVFLECVQDMDHENMFWYRQDPGLGLRLIYFSYDVKMKEKGDIPEGYSVSREKKERFSLILESASTNQTSMYLCASKRGLYEQYFGPGTRLTVT.

CDR3 sequence: CASSASPGYTF. The DNA of the CDR3 is TGTGCCAGCAGTGCCTCCCCTGGCTACACCTTC. This chain connects TRBV6-1 to TRBJ1-2, with no clear D. There are 11 residues in the CDR3. In germline, CDR1 is MNHNS, CDR2 SASEGT. Trimming removed 4 bases at V and 7 bases at J, with 7 bases between.

The CDR3 reads CASSPAGRPTNTEAFF. The CDR3 DNA follows: TGTGCCAGCAGCCCAGCCGGACGGCCGACGAACACTGAAGCTTTCTTT. V and J are TRBV11-2 and TRBJ1-1; no firm D call. The CDR3 spans 16 residues. The germline V gene has CDR1 SGHAT and CDR2 FQNNGV. V was trimmed by 5 bases and J by 1 base, leaving 17 bases between them.